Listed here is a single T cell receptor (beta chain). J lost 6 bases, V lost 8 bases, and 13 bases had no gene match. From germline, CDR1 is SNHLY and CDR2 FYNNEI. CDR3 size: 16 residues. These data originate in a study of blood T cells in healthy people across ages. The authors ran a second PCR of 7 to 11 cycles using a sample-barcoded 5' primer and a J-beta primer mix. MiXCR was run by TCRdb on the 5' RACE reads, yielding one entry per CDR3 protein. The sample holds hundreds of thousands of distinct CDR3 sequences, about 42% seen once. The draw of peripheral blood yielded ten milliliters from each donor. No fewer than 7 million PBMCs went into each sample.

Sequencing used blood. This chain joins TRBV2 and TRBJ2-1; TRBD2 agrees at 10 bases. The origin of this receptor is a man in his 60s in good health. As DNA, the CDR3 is TGTGCCAGCCGGTACGGGGGCAGCGGGGGGGCCAATGAGCAGTTCTTC. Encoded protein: CASRYGGSGGANEQFF.